This note documents a single TCR beta chain sequence. As yet, its antigen is unknown. TCRdb's table, derived via immunoSEQ multiplex PCR, lists solely in-frame clones and lacks some. The sample records roughly 2.5 million clones, approximately 94% being singletons. The source of the sample is a study of shared clonotypes between healthy human individuals. Losses at the gene ends were 4 bases for V and 3 bases for J; bases not matched to a gene: 10. Per germline, CDR1 SGHNT and CDR2 YYREEE (reference sequence). The CDR3 totals 15 residues. Study-wide results and limits: Several donors held about 5% of naive CD4 clonotypes in common.

Material: naive CD4+ T cells sorted from blood. Subset specified: CD45RA+ positively selected. This clonotype originated in a young man in good health. The genes are TRBV5-4 and TRBJ2-7; 7 bases are a match to TRBD2. In nucleotides, the CDR3 is TGTGCCAGCAGCCGGACCGGGGGAGGGAGCTACGAGCAGTACTTC. It yields the protein CASSRTGGGSYEQYF.